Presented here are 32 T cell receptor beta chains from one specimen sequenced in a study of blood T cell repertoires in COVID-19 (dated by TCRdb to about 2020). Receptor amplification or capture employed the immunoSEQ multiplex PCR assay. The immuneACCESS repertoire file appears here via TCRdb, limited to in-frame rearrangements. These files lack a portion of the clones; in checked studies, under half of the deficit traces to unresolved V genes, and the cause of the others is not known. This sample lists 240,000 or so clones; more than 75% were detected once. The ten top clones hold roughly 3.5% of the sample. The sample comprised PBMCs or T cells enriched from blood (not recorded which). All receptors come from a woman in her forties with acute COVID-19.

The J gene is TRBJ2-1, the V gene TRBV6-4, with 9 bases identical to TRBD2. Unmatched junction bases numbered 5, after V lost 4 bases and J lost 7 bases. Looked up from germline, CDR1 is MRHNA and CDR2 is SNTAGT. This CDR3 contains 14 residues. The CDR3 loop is CASSVLAGVNEQFF. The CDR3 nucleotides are TGTGCCAGCAGTGTTTTAGCGGGAGTTAATGAGCAGTTCTTC.

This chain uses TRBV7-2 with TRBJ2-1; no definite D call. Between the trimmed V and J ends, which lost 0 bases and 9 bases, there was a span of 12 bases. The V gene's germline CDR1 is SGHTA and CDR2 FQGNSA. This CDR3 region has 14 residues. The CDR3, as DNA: TGTGCCAGCAGCTTAGCGTCACTAATTAGTGAGCAGTTCTTC. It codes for CASSLASLISEQFF.

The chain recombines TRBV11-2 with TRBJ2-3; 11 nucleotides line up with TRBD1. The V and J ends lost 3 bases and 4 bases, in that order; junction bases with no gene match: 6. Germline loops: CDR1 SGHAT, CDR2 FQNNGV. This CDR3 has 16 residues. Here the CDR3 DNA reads TGTGCCAGCAGCTTGCTCGGGACAGGGGGTCCAGATACGCAGTATTTT. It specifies CASSLLGTGGPDTQYF.

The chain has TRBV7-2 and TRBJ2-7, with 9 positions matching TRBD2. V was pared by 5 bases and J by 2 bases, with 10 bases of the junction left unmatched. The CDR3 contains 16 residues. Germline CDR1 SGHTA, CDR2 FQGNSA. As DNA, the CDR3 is TGTGCCAGCAGCCAGGGACTAGCTCCCCTCCCCTACGAGCAGTACTTC. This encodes CASSQGLAPLPYEQYF.

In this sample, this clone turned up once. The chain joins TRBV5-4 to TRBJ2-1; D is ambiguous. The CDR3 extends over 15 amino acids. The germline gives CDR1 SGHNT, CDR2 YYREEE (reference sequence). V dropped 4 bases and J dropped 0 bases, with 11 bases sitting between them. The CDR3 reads CASSETMSSYNEQFF. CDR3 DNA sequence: TGTGCCAGCAGCGAAACTATGAGCTCCTACAATGAGCAGTTCTTC.

CDR3 sequence reads: CASSAGGWASNQPQHF. The CDR3 DNA sequence: TGTGCCAGCAGTGCAGGGGGTTGGGCCAGCAATCAGCCCCAGCATTTT. The V and J genes are TRBV27 and TRBJ1-5; 7 positions match TRBD1. Germline V lookup: CDR1 MNHEY, CDR2 SMNVEV (reference sequence). V lost 5 bases and J lost 1; bases outside the gene matches: 8. The CDR3 loop spans 16 amino acids.

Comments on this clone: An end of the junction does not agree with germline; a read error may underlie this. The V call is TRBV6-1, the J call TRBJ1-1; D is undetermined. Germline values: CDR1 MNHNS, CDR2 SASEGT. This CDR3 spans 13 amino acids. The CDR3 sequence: CASREEYSNEAFF. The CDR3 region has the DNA TGTGCCAGCAGGGAAGAGTACAGTAATGAAGCTTTCTTT.

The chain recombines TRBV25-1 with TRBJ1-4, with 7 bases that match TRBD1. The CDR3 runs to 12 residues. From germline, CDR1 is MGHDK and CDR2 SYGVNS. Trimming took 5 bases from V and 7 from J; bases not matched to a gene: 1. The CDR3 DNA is TGTGCCAGCAGTAAGGGGGCTGAAAAACTGTTTTTT. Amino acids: CASSKGAEKLFF.

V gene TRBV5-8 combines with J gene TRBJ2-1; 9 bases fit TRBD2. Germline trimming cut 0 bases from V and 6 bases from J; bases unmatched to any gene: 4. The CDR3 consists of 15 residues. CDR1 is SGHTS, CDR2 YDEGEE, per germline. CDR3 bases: TGTGCCAGCAGCTTGGTAGCGGGAGTGCTCAATGAGCAGTTCTTC. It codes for CASSLVAGVLNEQFF.

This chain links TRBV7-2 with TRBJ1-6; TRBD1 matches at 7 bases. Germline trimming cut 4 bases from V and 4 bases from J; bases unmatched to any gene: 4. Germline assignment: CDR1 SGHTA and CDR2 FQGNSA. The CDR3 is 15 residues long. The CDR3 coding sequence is TGTGCCAGCAGCTCAGGGACAGCTTATAATTCACCCCTCCACTTT. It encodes CASSSGTAYNSPLHF.

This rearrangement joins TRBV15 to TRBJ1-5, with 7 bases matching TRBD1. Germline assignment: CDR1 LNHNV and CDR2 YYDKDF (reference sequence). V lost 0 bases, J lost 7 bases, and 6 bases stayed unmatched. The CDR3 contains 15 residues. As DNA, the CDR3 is TGTGCCACCAGCAGAGATCTGACAGGGCGCCAGCCCCAGCATTTT. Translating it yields CATSRDLTGRQPQHF. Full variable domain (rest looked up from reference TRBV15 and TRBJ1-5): DAMVIQNPRYQVTQFGKPVTLSCSQTLNHNVMYWYQQKSSQAPKLLFHYYDKDFNNEADTPDNFQSRRPNTSFCFLDIRSPGLGDTAMYLCATSRDLTGRQPQHFGDGTRLSIL.

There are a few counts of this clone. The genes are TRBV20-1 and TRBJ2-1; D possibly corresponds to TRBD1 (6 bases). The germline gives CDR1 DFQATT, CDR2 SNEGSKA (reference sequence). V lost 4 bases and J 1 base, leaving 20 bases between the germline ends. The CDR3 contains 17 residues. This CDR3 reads CSATDLESRGSYNEQFF. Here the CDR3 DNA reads TGCAGTGCTACTGATTTAGAAAGCAGGGGATCCTACAATGAGCAGTTCTTC.

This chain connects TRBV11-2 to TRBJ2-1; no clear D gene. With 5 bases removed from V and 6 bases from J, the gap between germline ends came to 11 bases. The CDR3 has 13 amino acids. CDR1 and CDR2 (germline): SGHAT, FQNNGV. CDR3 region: CASSPQAGNEQFF. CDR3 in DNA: TGTGCCAGCAGCCCTCAGGCCGGCAATGAGCAGTTCTTC.

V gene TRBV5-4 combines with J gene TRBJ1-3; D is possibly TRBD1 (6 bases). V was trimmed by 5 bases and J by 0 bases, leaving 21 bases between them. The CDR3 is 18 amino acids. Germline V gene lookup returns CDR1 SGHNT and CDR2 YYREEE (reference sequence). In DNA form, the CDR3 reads TGTGCCAGCAGTCTAGGGGGACACCGGCCTAACTCTGGAAACACCATATATTTT. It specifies CASSLGGHRPNSGNTIYF.

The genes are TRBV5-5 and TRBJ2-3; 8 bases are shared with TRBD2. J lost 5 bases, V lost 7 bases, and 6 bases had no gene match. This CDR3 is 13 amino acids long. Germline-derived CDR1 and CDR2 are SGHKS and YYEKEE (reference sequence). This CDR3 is CASAAGAGDTQYF. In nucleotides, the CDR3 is TGTGCCAGCGCAGCGGGAGCGGGAGATACGCAGTATTTT. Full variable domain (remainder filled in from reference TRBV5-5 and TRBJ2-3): DAGVTQSPTHLIKTRGQQVTLRCSPISGHKSVSWYQQVLGQGPQFIFQYYEKEERGRGNFPDRFSARQFPNYSSELNVNALLLGDSALYLCASAAGAGDTQYFGPGTRLTVL.

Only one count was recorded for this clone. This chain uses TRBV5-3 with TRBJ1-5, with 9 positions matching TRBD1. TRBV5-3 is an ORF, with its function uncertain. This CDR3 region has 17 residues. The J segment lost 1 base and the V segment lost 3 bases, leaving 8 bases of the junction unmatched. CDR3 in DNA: TGTGCCAGAAGCTCCGGGGACAGGGAAGGGAGCAATCAGCCCCAGCATTTT. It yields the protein CARSSGDREGSNQPQHF.

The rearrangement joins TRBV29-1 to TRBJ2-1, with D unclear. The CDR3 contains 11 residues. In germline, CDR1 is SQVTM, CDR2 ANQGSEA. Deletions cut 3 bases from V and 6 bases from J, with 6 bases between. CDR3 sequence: CSVERANEQFF. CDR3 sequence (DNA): TGCAGCGTTGAGAGAGCCAATGAGCAGTTCTTC.

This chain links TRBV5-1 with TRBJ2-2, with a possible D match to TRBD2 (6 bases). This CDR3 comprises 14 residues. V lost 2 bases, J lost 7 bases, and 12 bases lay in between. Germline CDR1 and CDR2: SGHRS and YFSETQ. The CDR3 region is CASSFQGGGGELFF. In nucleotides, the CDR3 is TGCGCCAGCAGCTTCCAGGGAGGTGGCGGGGAGCTGTTTTTT.

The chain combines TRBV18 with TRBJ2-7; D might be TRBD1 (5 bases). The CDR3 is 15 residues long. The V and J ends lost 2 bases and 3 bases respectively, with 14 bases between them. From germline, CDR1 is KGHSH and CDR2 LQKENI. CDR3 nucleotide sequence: TGTGCCAGCTCACCAAGGACATTGGGAATCTACGAGCAGTACTTC. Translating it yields CASSPRTLGIYEQYF.

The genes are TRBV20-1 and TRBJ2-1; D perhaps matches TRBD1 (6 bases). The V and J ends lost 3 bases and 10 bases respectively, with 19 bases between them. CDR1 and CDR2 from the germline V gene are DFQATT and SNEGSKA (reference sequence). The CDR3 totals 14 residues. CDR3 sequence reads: CSASNLGGLWEQFF. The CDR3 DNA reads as TGCAGTGCTAGTAACCTAGGGGGTTTGTGGGAGCAGTTCTTC.

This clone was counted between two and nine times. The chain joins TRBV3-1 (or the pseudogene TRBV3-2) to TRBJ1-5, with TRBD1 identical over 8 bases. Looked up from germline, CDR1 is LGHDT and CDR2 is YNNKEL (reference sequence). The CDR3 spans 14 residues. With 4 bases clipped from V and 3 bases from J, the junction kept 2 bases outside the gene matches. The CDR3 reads CASSPTGANQPQHF. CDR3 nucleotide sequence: TGTGCCAGCAGCCCGACAGGGGCCAATCAGCCCCAGCATTTT.

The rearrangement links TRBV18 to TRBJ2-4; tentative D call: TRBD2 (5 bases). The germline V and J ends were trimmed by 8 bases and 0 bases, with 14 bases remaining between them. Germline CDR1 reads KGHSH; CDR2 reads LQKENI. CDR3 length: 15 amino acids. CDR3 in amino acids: CASREAVLAKNIQYF. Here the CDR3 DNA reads TGTGCCAGCCGGGAAGCGGTCCTAGCCAAAAACATTCAGTACTTC.

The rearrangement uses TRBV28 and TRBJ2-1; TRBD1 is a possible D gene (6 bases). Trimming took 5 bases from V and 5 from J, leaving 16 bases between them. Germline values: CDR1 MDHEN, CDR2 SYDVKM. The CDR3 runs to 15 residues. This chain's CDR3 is CASSPTGGANNEQFF. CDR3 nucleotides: TGTGCCAGCAGTCCGACAGGTGGGGCTAACAATGAGCAGTTCTTC.

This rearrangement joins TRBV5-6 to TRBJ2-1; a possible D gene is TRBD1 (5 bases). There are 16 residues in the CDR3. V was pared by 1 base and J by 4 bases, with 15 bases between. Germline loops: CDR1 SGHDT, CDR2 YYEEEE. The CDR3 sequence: CASSLRVTALYNEQFF. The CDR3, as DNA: TGTGCCAGCAGCTTGAGGGTGACAGCCTTATACAATGAGCAGTTCTTC.

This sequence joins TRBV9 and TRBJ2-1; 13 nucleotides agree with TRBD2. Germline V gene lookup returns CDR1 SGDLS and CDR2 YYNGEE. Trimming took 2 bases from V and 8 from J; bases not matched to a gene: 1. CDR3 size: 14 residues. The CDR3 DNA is TGTGCCAGCAGCGTCGGACTAGCGGGAGATGAGCAGTTCTTC. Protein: CASSVGLAGDEQFF.

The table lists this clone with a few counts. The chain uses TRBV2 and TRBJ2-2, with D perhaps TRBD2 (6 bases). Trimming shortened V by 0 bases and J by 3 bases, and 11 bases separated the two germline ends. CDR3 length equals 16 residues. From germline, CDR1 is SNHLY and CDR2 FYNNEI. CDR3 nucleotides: TGTGCCAGCAGTGAAGCTGGCGGGATGCACACCGGGGAGCTGTTTTTT. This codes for CASSEAGGMHTGELFF. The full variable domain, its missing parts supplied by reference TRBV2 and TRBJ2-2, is EPEVTQTPSHQVTQMGQEVILRCVPISNHLYFYWYRQILGQKVEFLVSFYNNEISEKSEIFDDQFSVERPDGSNFTLKIRSTKLEDSAMYFCASSEAGGMHTGELFFGEGSRLTVL.

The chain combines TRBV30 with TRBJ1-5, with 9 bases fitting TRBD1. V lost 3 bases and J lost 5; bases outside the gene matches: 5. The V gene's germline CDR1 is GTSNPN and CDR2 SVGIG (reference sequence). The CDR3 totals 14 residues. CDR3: CAWRGQGLYQPQHF. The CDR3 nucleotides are TGTGCCTGGAGGGGACAGGGTCTGTATCAGCCCCAGCATTTT.

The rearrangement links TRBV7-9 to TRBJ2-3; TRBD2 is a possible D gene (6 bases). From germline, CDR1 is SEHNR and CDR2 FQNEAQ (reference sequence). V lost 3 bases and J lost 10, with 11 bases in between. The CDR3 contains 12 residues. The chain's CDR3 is CASSLGVAAQYF. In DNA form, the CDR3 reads TGTGCCAGCAGCTTGGGGGTAGCGGCGCAGTATTTT.

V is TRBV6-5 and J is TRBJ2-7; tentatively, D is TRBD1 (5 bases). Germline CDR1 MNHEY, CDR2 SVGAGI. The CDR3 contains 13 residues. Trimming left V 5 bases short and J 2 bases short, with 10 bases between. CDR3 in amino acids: CASSPAGTYEQYF. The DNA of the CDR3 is TGTGCCAGCAGTCCCGCAGGGACCTACGAGCAGTACTTC.

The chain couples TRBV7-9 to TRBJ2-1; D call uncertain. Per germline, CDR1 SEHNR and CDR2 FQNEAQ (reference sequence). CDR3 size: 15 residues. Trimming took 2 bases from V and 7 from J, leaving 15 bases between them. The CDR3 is CASSLSSVAANEQFF. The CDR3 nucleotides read TGTGCCAGCAGCTTATCTTCAGTGGCAGCGAATGAGCAGTTCTTC.

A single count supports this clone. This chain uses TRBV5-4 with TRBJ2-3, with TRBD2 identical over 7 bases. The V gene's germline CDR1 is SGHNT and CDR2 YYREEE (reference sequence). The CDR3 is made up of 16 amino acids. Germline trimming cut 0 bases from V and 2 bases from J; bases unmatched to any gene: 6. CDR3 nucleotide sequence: TGTGCCAGCAGCTTGGCGGGGGGAGGGGACACAGATACGCAGTATTTT. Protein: CASSLAGGGDTDTQYF.

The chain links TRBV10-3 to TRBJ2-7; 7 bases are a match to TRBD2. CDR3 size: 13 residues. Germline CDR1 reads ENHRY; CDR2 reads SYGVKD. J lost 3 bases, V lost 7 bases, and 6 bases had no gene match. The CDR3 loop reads CAIKAGTNYEQYF. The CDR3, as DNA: TGTGCCATCAAAGCCGGGACTAACTACGAGCAGTACTTC.